This T cell receptor (beta chain) emerged from a study of identical twins. The CDR3 contains 15 residues. V gave up 5 bases and J gave up 5 bases; unmatched junction bases: 9. TCRdb re-derived calls from the 5' RACE reads in MiXCR, one entry per CDR3 protein. The data contain about 890,000 distinct CDR3 sequences, about 12% of them singletons. This clonotype appeared a few times. In addition, the sample was reused for a study of yellow fever vaccine responses in identical twins.

This TCR came from a young woman in good health. The chain is built from TRBV12-3 or TRBV12-4 and TRBJ2-7; 10 positions match TRBD2. Sequencing input: PBMCs. As DNA, the CDR3 is TGTGCCAGCAGTGAGCGGGAGGGCCTTAGCCACGAGCAGTACTTC. Protein: CASSEREGLSHEQYF.